Reported below is one T cell receptor (beta chain). Trimming stripped 1 base from V and 0 bases from J, with 12 bases between. Germline V gives CDR1 MGHRA, CDR2 YSYEKL. This CDR3 has 16 residues. Naivety among CD8 cells was defined by CD45RO negativity and positive CCR7 selection, thereby excluding terminally differentiated effector memory CD45RA+ cells. Assay used: immunoSEQ multiplex PCR; TCRdb lists only in-frame clones, some missing. The sample carries more than 2 million clones, less than 95% recorded once. The source of the sample is a study of shared clonotypes between healthy human individuals. About the research overall: Three plates each covered CD4 naive and memory; CD8 naive two, CD8 memory one.

Sequencing was carried out using naive CD8+ T cells sorted from blood. The V call is TRBV4-1, the J call TRBJ2-5; no reliable D call. The source is a man in his late teens or twenties in good health. CDR3 coding DNA: TGCGCCAGCAGCCAAGGGGAACTCAGGTACCAAGAGACCCAGTACTTC. Its translation: CASSQGELRYQETQYF.